This T cell receptor beta chain was retrieved from a study of OX40 agonist ivuxolimab in advanced cancers. Sequencing used immunoSEQ multiplex PCR; TCRdb keeps in-frame clones, though not all of them. The sample has 20,000 to 25,000 clones; roughly 80% are singletons. In germline, CDR1 is SGHRS, CDR2 YFSETQ. V lost 9 bases to trimming and J lost 1 base, with 19 bases between them. CDR3 size: 16 residues. The chain uses TRBV5-1 and TRBJ2-2; D tentatively reads TRBD1 or TRBD2 (5 bases each). The material sequenced was CD4+ or CD8+ T cells sorted from blood, taken in a trial of the OX40 agonist ivuxolimab. The receptor was derived from an adult with an advanced solid tumor such as melanoma, head and neck, liver or kidney cancer. In nucleotides, the CDR3 is TGCGCCACCAGATACGGGACCTTTGGGAACACCGGGGAGCTGTTTTTT. It codes for CATRYGTFGNTGELFF. Full variable domain (missing parts from reference TRBV5-1 and TRBJ2-2): KAGVTQTPRYLIKTRGQQVTLSCSPISGHRSVSWYQQTPGQGLQFLFEYFSETQRNKGNFPGRFSGRQFSNSRSEMNVSTLELGDSALYLCATRYGTFGNTGELFFGEGSRLTVL.